This TCR beta chain was observed in a study of cytomegalovirus exposure and HLA in healthy donors. In the study overall: Out of 170 million or so T cells, an earlier analysis found roughly 110 million unique TCR beta sequences in total. An early data release held 80 million or so unique TCRs from HLA-typed donors. Study findings and constraints: In a later analysis, donors in an Asian-associated ancestry cluster reportedly had fewer N-insertions in productive TCRs than the cohort mean. The study flagged around 160 TCR beta chains as cytomegalovirus-associated.

Concerning this clone itself: Its antigen remains unidentified.

Germline V gene sequence: CDR1 MNHNS, CDR2 SASEGT. V lost 1 base and J 7 bases, leaving 11 bases between the germline ends. The CDR3 is made up of 15 amino acids. Use of 60 Vbeta and 13 Jbeta primers characterized the PCR. The method was immunoSEQ multiplex PCR; TCRdb's version includes in-frame clones alone and lacks a portion of them. Of roughly 80,000 clones in the sample, about two thirds were seen once. Sequencing was done on a sample of PBMCs. The J gene is TRBJ1-6, the V gene TRBV6-1; D perhaps matches TRBD1 (6 bases). This clonotype originated in a man aged 30 to 39 in good health and CMV-seropositive. The CDR3 sequence is CASSEDWQGNSPLHF. The CDR3 nucleotides read TGTGCCAGCAGTGAAGATTGGCAGGGGAATTCACCCCTCCACTTT.